The clone carrying this TCR delta chain was picked up a small number of times. The antigen is undetermined. The protein TCRdb lists belongs to a much larger clone and differs from this DNA's translation at residue 14, which points to a read error; the protein shown is made from the DNA. This entry belongs to a study of γδ T cells in repeated Plasmodium falciparum infection. Study-wide context: Malian children with intense seasonal malaria exposure were compared with matched Australian children. Each infection was followed by sampling at 21 days, plus baseline and some pre-infection draws.

Vgamma9/Vdelta2+ and Vdelta2-negative gammadelta T cells were flow-sorted from PBMC for bulk sequencing. The germline V and J ends were trimmed by 2 bases and 8 bases, with 51 bases remaining between them. Germline V gives CDR1 TSWWSYY, CDR2 QGS. There are 27 residues in the CDR3. Study-wide points: In Vdelta2-negative, largely Vdelta1+, gammadelta repertoires, repeated controlled infections appeared to drive clonal selection waves.

Each sorted gammadelta sample had TRG and TRD chains sequenced. TCRdb reanalyzed the multiplex PCR reads using CATT. Seen here are roughly 93,000 delta-chain clones, less than 1% observed once, and the top ten hold around 9.6%. The chain uses TRDV1 and TRDJ2; weak D call: TRDD3 (7 bases). This clonotype originated in a pool of human donors (malaria-infected and uninfected, not separated). Sequenced: gamma-delta T cells from blood. The CDR3 nucleotides are TGTGCTCTTGGGGAAAGCGGATCATTCCTAAGGAGGGGGACGGGGGGATCGAGGCCCGATGAAGCGGCACAACTCTTCTTT. It encodes CALGESGSFLRRGTGGSRPDEAAQLFF.